Following are 22 T cell receptor beta chains from one sample sequenced in a study of blood T cell repertoires in COVID-19 (dated by TCRdb to 2020 to 2022). The method was the immunoSEQ multiplex PCR assay. TCRdb took this table from immuneACCESS and kept in-frame rearrangements with V and J called. Such tables lack part of the clones; where checked against another copy, unresolved V genes explain under half of the gap, and the rest is unexplained. The sample records 450,000 to 500,000 clones, about 90% of which are singletons. The ten largest clonotypes hold 0.7% of the sample. The sample comprised PBMCs or T cells enriched from blood (not recorded which). These receptors all come from a woman under 30 who had recovered from COVID-19.

The V gene is TRBV18, the J gene TRBJ1-2; no definite D call. In germline, CDR1 is KGHSH, CDR2 LQKENI. The CDR3 runs 14 residues. V gave up 6 bases and J gave up 2 bases, with 13 bases separating them. CDR3 nucleotides: TGTGCCAGCTCTCCCGAGGGAGGGAACTATGGCTACACCTTC. The encoded protein is CASSPEGGNYGYTF. The variable domain in full, with the rest retrieved from reference TRBV18 and TRBJ1-2, is NAGVMQNPRHLVRRRGQEARLRCSPMKGHSHVYWYRQLPEEGLKFMVYLQKENIIDESGMPKERFSAEFPKEGPSILRIQQVVRGDSAAYFCASSPEGGNYGYTFGSGTRLTVV.

This clone has only a few counts. Distinct nucleotide sequences in the sample also encode this CDR3. V gene TRBV3-1 (or the pseudogene TRBV3-2) combines with J gene TRBJ2-7, with D unclear. Germline V CDR1 and CDR2: LGHDT, YNNKEL (reference sequence). Trimming stripped 0 bases from V and 0 bases from J, with 6 bases between. CDR3 length: 14 residues. The DNA for the CDR3 is TGTGCCAGCAGCCAAGAGCCGAGCTCCTACGAGCAGTACTTC. Translating gives CASSQEPSSYEQYF.

The genes are TRBV30 and TRBJ2-7; TRBD1 agrees at 12 bases. With V trimmed by 4 bases and J by 5 bases, 12 bases remained unmatched. The germline V gene encodes CDR1 GTSNPN and CDR2 SVGIG (reference sequence). The CDR3 loop spans 16 amino acids. CDR3 in DNA: TGTGCCTGGACCCTCCCCCGGGGACAGGGGGCCGACGAGCAGTACTTC. Its translation: CAWTLPRGQGADEQYF.

This clone was recorded once. The chain is built from TRBV7-3 and TRBJ2-2, with unresolved D. V was pared by 3 bases and J by 4 bases, with 12 bases between. The CDR3 has 15 residues. Germline V gene lookup returns CDR1 SGHTA and CDR2 FQGTGA. CDR3 sequence reads: CASSLFGSATGELFF. The CDR3 DNA reads as TGTGCCAGCAGCTTGTTCGGGTCGGCCACCGGGGAGCTGTTTTTT.

The chain couples TRBV5-4 to TRBJ2-7; D not resolved. CDR1 and CDR2 (germline): SGHNT, YYREEE (reference sequence). The CDR3 sequence is 13 residues long. V lost 1 base, J lost 5 bases, and 10 bases lay in between. CDR3 nucleotide sequence: TGTGCCAGCAGCTTGCCGGGTATCAACGAGCAGTACTTC. Translating gives CASSLPGINEQYF.

This chain uses TRBV11-2 with TRBJ1-6; 8 nucleotides align to TRBD1. Germline V gene sequence: CDR1 SGHAT, CDR2 FQNNGV. The CDR3 is 15 residues long. The V and J ends lost 5 bases and 8 bases, in that order; junction bases with no gene match: 8. In DNA, the CDR3 is TGTGCCAGCAGCCCTCTGAGGACAGGGCATTCACCCCTCCACTTT. This gives the protein CASSPLRTGHSPLHF.

The chain has TRBV9 and TRBJ2-5; 8 nucleotides align to TRBD1. The CDR3 totals 14 residues. The V gene end was trimmed by 2 bases and the J gene end by 5 bases; junction bases not matched to a gene: 5. Germline V gene data show CDR1 as SGDLS and CDR2 as YYNGEE. CDR3 sequence (DNA): TGTGCCAGCAGCGTCACAGGGGGAGTGGAGACCCAGTACTTC. Translating it yields CASSVTGGVETQYF.

The chain has TRBV2 and TRBJ2-7; no reliable D call. V was trimmed by 4 bases and J by 3 bases, leaving 4 bases between them. The CDR3 spans 11 residues. Germline V lookup: CDR1 SNHLY, CDR2 FYNNEI. CDR3 DNA sequence: TGTGCCAGCAGTGGACACTACGAGCAGTACTTC. This gives the protein CASSGHYEQYF.

This sequence joins TRBV2 and TRBJ1-2; TRBD1 aligns across 9 bases. Germline loops: CDR1 SNHLY, CDR2 FYNNEI. The CDR3 totals 16 residues. Trimming at V came to 6 bases and at J to 7 bases, leaving 15 bases not matched to a gene. The CDR3 protein is CASRDLAGTGRSGYTF. CDR3 sequence (DNA): TGTGCCAGCAGAGACCTGGCGGGGACAGGGAGATCTGGCTACACCTTC.

The chain recombines TRBV5-6 with TRBJ1-4; 9 positions match TRBD1. The germline CDR1 and CDR2 sequences are SGHDT and YYEEEE. V was pared by 4 bases and J by 3 bases, with 7 bases of the junction left unmatched. CDR3 length: 16 residues. CDR3 in amino acids: CASSLIGQGPNEKLFF. Written as DNA, the CDR3 is TGTGCCAGCAGCCTAATCGGACAGGGGCCTAATGAAAAACTGTTTTTT.

The chain links TRBV6-1 to TRBJ2-3, with D possibly being TRBD2 (5 bases). Germline V CDR1 and CDR2: MNHNS, SASEGT. The CDR3 runs 17 residues. V was pared by 2 bases and J by 7 bases, with 22 bases between. DNA for the CDR3: TGTGCCAGCAGTGAACCGTGGCTTGCGGGTCTCGGAAATACGCAGTATTTT. It codes for CASSEPWLAGLGNTQYF.

This chain connects TRBV7-8 to TRBJ2-3; D gene unclear. CDR1 is SGHVS and CDR2 is FQNEAQ in the germline V gene. V was trimmed by 5 bases and J by 2 bases, leaving 11 bases between them. The CDR3 runs to 14 residues. The DNA for the CDR3 is TGTGCCAGCAGCCCCAGGATTACCACAGATACGCAGTATTTT. Translated, it gives CASSPRITTDTQYF.

The rearrangement joins TRBV29-1 to TRBJ2-1, with 7 bases aligning to TRBD2. Germline CDR1 SQVTM, CDR2 ANQGSEA. Trimming removed 4 bases from V and 0 bases from J; junction bases left unmatched: 3. CDR3 size: 14 residues. CDR3 loop: CSVVPGGSYNEQFF. Here the CDR3 DNA reads TGCAGCGTTGTCCCGGGGGGCTCCTACAATGAGCAGTTCTTC.

Here the CDR3 reads CASSLIAGGPDTQYF. The CDR3 nucleotides are TGTGCCAGCAGTTTAATAGCGGGGGGCCCGGATACGCAGTATTTT. This sequence joins TRBV28 and TRBJ2-3, with 10 bases fitting TRBD2. The V and J ends lost 2 bases and 6 bases, in that order; junction bases with no gene match: 5. The CDR3 extends over 15 amino acids. From germline, CDR1 is MDHEN and CDR2 SYDVKM.

The rearrangement links TRBV7-9 to TRBJ1-2; no clear D. The CDR3 runs 12 residues. Germline V gene lookup returns CDR1 SEHNR and CDR2 FQNEAQ (reference sequence). V shed 5 bases and J shed 8 bases, with 12 bases lying between them. The CDR3 DNA follows: TGTGCCAGCAGCGCCCTCGGAGGGGGCTACACCTTC. Protein product: CASSALGGGYTF.

The chain has TRBV30 and TRBJ1-6; 7 bases align to TRBD1. CDR3 length equals 15 residues. Per germline, CDR1 GTSNPN and CDR2 SVGIG (reference sequence). The V and J ends lost 2 bases and 10 bases, in that order; junction bases with no gene match: 11. As DNA, the CDR3 is TGTGCCTGGAGTTTGTCCGATACAGGGGTCTCACCCCTCCACTTT. Protein: CAWSLSDTGVSPLHF.

The chain joins TRBV19 to TRBJ2-5, with TRBD2 matching over 9 bases. Losses at the gene ends were 3 bases for V and 3 bases for J; bases not matched to a gene: 5. The CDR3 has 15 amino acids. Germline V CDR1 and CDR2: LNHDA, SQIVND (reference sequence). The CDR3 nucleotides are TGTGCCAGTAGTATGCAGCGGGGGGCCGAAGAGACCCAGTACTTC. It specifies CASSMQRGAEETQYF.

The CDR3 reads CASRGDTGELFF. CDR3 DNA: TGTGCCAGTCGAGGCGACACCGGGGAGCTGTTTTTT. The rearrangement joins TRBV5-5 to TRBJ2-2, with D unclear. The CDR3 length is 12 residues. Germline V lookup: CDR1 SGHKS, CDR2 YYEKEE (reference sequence). V lost 8 bases, J lost 3 bases, and 8 bases lay in between. The full variable domain, with the rest looked up from reference TRBV5-5 and TRBJ2-2, is DAGVTQSPTHLIKTRGQQVTLRCSPISGHKSVSWYQQVLGQGPQFIFQYYEKEERGRGNFPDRFSARQFPNYSSELNVNALLLGDSALYLCASRGDTGELFFGEGSRLTVL.

The chain employs TRBV4-2 and TRBJ2-5; 9 bases agree with TRBD2. V lost 0 bases and J lost 1; bases outside the gene matches: 9. This CDR3 contains 18 residues. The germline gives CDR1 LGHNA, CDR2 YNFKEQ. CDR3 sequence: CASSQDLLAGGGQETQYF. DNA of the CDR3: TGTGCCAGCAGCCAAGACCTATTGGCGGGGGGGGGCCAAGAGACCCAGTACTTC.

This chain joins TRBV7-9 and TRBJ2-2; D remains unclear. Trimming stripped 2 bases from V and 8 bases from J, with 9 bases between. Germline values: CDR1 SEHNR, CDR2 FQNEAQ (reference sequence). The length of the CDR3 is 13 residues. CDR3 nucleotide sequence: TGTGCCAGCAGCTTATGGTCGAGGGGGGAGCTGTTTTTT. Translated, it gives CASSLWSRGELFF.

CDR3 loop: CASSLGGTRGYTF. DNA of the CDR3: TGTGCCAGCAGCTTAGGAGGGACTCGGGGCTACACCTTC. This chain links TRBV7-8 with TRBJ1-2, with D possibly TRBD1 on 5 matching bases. Germline V gene lookup returns CDR1 SGHVS and CDR2 FQNEAQ. V gave up 1 base and J gave up 8 bases, with 11 bases separating them. CDR3 length: 13 amino acids.

In its sample, this clone was seen once. The rearrangement links TRBV2 to TRBJ2-5; tentatively, D is TRBD1 (5 bases). Per germline, CDR1 SNHLY and CDR2 FYNNEI. Trimming took 3 bases from V and 2 from J, leaving 7 bases between them. The CDR3 extends over 13 amino acids. In DNA form, the CDR3 reads TGTGCCAGCAGTGATAGACAGCAAGAGACCCAGTACTTC. Its translation: CASSDRQQETQYF.